The 13 T cell receptor beta chains below were found in one sample sequenced in a study of regulatory T cells in long-lasting Graves disease. Time point of the sample: persistent/refractory GD, antithyroid drugs over 5 years with positive TRAb. From PBMCs, RNA was extracted and then used to make the TCR library. TCR beta libraries were built with iRepertoire HTBI primers and Arm-PCR of CDR3 regions. MiXCR, run by TCRdb on the multiplex PCR reads, gives a single entry per CDR3 protein. The sample has 600,000 to 850,000 distinct CDR3 sequences; 25% to 30% are singletons. The sequencing used peripheral blood mononuclear cells (PBMCs), collected when the disease was refractory, from a patient treated with antithyroid drugs. These receptors were taken from a female donor with Graves disease.

Only one count was recorded for this clonotype. V and J are TRBV19 and TRBJ1-1; 7 bases line up with TRBD1. Unmatched junction bases numbered 10, after V lost 2 bases and J lost 4 bases. The CDR3 extends over 16 amino acids. CDR1 is LNHDA and CDR2 is SQIVND in the germline V gene (reference sequence). In DNA, the CDR3 is TGTGCCAGTAGTATAATGAACAGGGGATCATTCACTGAAGCTTTCTTT. Its protein product is CASSIMNRGSFTEAFF.

This clonotype turned up a few times. The V gene is TRBV7-6, the J gene TRBJ2-3; unclear D gene. This CDR3 comprises 13 residues. With 1 base removed from V and 2 bases from J, the gap between germline ends came to 4 bases. Germline V lookup: CDR1 SGHVS, CDR2 FNYEAQ. In DNA form, the CDR3 reads TGTGCCAGCAGCTTAGTAGTCACAGATACGCAGTATTTT. Translation gives CASSLVVTDTQYF. Complete variable domain (other parts from reference TRBV7-6 and TRBJ2-3): GAGVSQSPRYKVTKRGQDVALRCDPISGHVSLYWYRQALGQGPEFLTYFNYEAQQDKSGLPNDRFSAERPEGSISTLTIQRTEQRDSAMYRCASSLVVTDTQYFGPGTRLTVL.

The count of this clonotype is one. This chain connects TRBV29-1 to TRBJ1-2; D gene ambiguous. The V end was cut by 4 bases, the J end by 8 bases, with 14 bases between. Germline V CDR1 and CDR2: SQVTM, ANQGSEA. The CDR3 runs to 12 residues. The CDR3: CSVGLGKGGYTF. In DNA, the CDR3 is TGCAGCGTTGGGTTGGGGAAAGGGGGCTACACCTTC.

This clonotype has just a few counts. The chain has TRBV6-1 and TRBJ2-7; 10 bases are a match to TRBD2. The length of the CDR3 is 16 residues. V shed 6 bases, J shed 4 bases, and the junction held 12 bases outside the gene matches. From germline, CDR1 is MNHNS and CDR2 SASEGT. The CDR3 bases are TGTGCCAGCAGGACCCGGGGGAGCGGGAGGGCTTACGAGCAGTACTTC. Residues: CASRTRGSGRAYEQYF.

This clonotype was recorded many times. The V gene is TRBV11-2, the J gene TRBJ2-7, with TRBD2 matching over 12 bases. In germline, CDR1 is SGHAT, CDR2 FQNNGV. V was clipped by 0 bases and J by 4 bases; unmatched bases: 4. CDR3 length equals 16 residues. CDR3 sequence (DNA): TGTGCCAGCAGCTTAGACCCAGGACTAGCGGGGTACGAGCAGTACTTC. It is translated as CASSLDPGLAGYEQYF.

The chain is built from TRBV20-1 and TRBJ2-7; D could derive from TRBD1 or TRBD2 (6 bases each). The germline V and J ends were trimmed by 4 bases and 3 bases, with 16 bases remaining between them. Germline lookup yields CDR1 DFQATT and CDR2 SNEGSKA (reference sequence). The CDR3 runs to 14 residues. The CDR3 protein is CSATFRGPFYEQYF. The DNA for the CDR3 is TGCAGTGCTACTTTCCGGGGGCCGTTCTACGAGCAGTACTTC.

This clonotype occurred many times. The chain is built from TRBV12-3 or TRBV12-4 and TRBJ2-7; 9 nucleotides agree with TRBD1. The CDR3 has 15 residues. J was trimmed by 6 bases and V by 3 bases; bases with no gene match: 9. The CDR3: CASSFGTGTLFEQYF. The CDR3 bases are TGTGCCAGCAGTTTCGGGACAGGGACACTTTTCGAGCAGTACTTC.

The rearrangement joins TRBV3-1 to TRBJ1-2; the D is unclear. CDR3 size: 12 residues. V was shortened by 2 bases and J by 5 bases, with 6 bases between the two germline ends. Germline-derived CDR1 and CDR2 are LGHDT and YNNKEL (reference sequence). The CDR3 region has the DNA TGTGCCAGCAGCCAAACAGAATATGGCTACACCTTC. Residues: CASSQTEYGYTF.

As concerns this clonotype: A single base separates this from a much larger clone, so it may be a read error. The V call is TRBV28, the J call TRBJ1-1; D gene ambiguous. The CDR3 runs 12 residues. Germline loops: CDR1 MDHEN, CDR2 SYDVKM. Deletions cut 8 bases from V and 3 bases from J, with 10 bases between. In DNA form, the CDR3 reads TGTGCCAGCGGCCCATGGGACACTGAAGCTTTCTTT. It yields the protein CASGPWDTEAFF.

This sequence joins TRBV29-1 and TRBJ2-2; TRBD2 matches 10 bases. The CDR3 is made up of 15 amino acids. The germline CDR1 and CDR2 sequences are SQVTM and ANQGSEA. Trimming at V came to 5 bases and at J to 3 bases, leaving 6 bases not matched to a gene. CDR3 amino acids: CSVSSGRVDTGELFF. CDR3 nucleotides: TGCAGCGTTTCCAGCGGGAGGGTTGACACCGGGGAGCTGTTTTTT.

In this sample, this clonotype turned up many times. The chain recombines TRBV2 with TRBJ2-2; the match to TRBD1 covers 8 bases. Germline CDR1 reads SNHLY; CDR2 reads FYNNEI. This CDR3 comprises 16 residues. V trimming: 6 bases; J trimming: 6 bases; junction bases outside the gene matches: 12. This CDR3 reads CASRGSGGAVSGELFF. The CDR3 nucleotides read TGTGCCAGCAGGGGTTCAGGGGGCGCAGTATCCGGGGAGCTGTTTTTT.

This clonotype was found many times. The V and J genes are TRBV12-3 or TRBV12-4 and TRBJ1-2; D unresolved. V lost 5 bases and J 3 bases, leaving 16 bases between the germline ends. This CDR3 has 15 amino acids. Written as DNA, the CDR3 is TGTGCCAGCAGTCCCCTCCGCTTCGGGGACTATGGCTACACCTTC. Translation: CASSPLRFGDYGYTF.

This clonotype has more than one count but fewer than ten. V is TRBV30 and J is TRBJ2-7, with 8 bases that match TRBD2. Per germline, CDR1 GTSNPN and CDR2 SVGIG (reference sequence). After removal of 5 bases from V and 6 bases from J, the junction contained 12 bases not matched to a gene. There are 14 residues in the CDR3. Written as DNA, the CDR3 is TGTGCCTGGGCCTCCCCGGGGACTAGTTTCGAGCAGTACTTC. Amino acids: CAWASPGTSFEQYF.